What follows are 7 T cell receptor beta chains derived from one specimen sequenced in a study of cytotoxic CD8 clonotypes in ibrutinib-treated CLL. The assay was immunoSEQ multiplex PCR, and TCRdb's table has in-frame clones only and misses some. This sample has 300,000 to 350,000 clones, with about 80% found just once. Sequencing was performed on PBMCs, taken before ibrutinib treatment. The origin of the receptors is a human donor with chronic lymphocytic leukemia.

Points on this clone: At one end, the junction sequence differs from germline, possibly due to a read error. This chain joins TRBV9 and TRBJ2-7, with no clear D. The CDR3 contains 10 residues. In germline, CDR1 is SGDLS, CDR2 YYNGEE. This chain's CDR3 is CASSGNTKIF. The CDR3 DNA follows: TGTGCCAGCTCCGGCAACACTAAAATCTTC. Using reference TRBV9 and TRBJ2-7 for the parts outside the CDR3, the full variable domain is DSGVTQTPKHLITATGQRVTLRCSPRSGDLSVYWYQQSLDQGLQFLIQYYNGEERAKGNILERFSAQQFPDLHSELNLSSLELGDSALYFCASSGNTKIFGPGTRLTVT.

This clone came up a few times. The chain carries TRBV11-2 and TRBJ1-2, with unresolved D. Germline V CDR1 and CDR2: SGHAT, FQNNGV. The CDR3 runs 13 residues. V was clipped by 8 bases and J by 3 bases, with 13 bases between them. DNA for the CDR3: TGTGCCAGCGGCAACCCCTGGGACTATGGCTACACCTTC. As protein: CASGNPWDYGYTF.

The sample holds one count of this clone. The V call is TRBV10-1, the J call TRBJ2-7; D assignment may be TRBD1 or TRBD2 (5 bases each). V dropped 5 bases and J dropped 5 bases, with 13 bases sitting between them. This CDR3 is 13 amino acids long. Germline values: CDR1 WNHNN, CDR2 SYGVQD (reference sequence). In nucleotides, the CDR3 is TGCGCCAGCAGTCGGGGCTTGGGGAACGAGCAGTACTTC. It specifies CASSRGLGNEQYF.

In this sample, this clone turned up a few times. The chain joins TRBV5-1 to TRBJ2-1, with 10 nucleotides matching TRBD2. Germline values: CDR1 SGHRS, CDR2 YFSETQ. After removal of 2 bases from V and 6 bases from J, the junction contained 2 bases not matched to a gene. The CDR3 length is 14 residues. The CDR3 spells CASSLLAGFNEQFF. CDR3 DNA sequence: TGCGCCAGCAGCTTACTAGCGGGGTTCAATGAGCAGTTCTTC.

The DNA for the CDR3 is TGTGCCAGCTCACCAGCGGACAGGGCAGGGAGCCTAGGAGCTTTCTTT. Residues: CASSPADRAGSLGAFF. The chain employs TRBV18 and TRBJ1-1, with 8 nucleotides matching TRBD1. Per the germline V gene, CDR1 is KGHSH and CDR2 is LQKENI. This CDR3 has 16 amino acids. The V and J ends lost 2 bases and 10 bases, in that order; junction bases with no gene match: 15.

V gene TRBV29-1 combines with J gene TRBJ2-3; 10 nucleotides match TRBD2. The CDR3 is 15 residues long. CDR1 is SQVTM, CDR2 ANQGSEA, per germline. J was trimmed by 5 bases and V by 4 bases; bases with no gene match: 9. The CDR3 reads CSVGIAGGSLDTQYF. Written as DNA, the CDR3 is TGCAGCGTTGGGATAGCGGGAGGATCCTTAGATACGCAGTATTTT.

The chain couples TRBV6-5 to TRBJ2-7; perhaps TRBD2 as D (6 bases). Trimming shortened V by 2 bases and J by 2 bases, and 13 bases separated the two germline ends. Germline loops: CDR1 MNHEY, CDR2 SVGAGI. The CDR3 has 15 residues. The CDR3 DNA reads TGTGCCAGCAGTTACACCCGGCGGGGTCCCTACGAGCAGTACTTC. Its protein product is CASSYTRRGPYEQYF.